This TCR beta chain emerged from a study of T cell responses to AZD1222 COVID-19 vaccine. Sequencing was performed with immunoSEQ multiplex PCR; in TCRdb, only in-frame clones are kept and a portion is missing. The sample comprises about 140,000 clones, 90% of which are singletons, and around 3.5% rests with the top ten. Regarding the study as a whole: It was only six AZD1222 recipients who were seropositive at baseline.

The germline V gene has CDR1 LNHDA and CDR2 SQIVND (reference sequence). This CDR3 contains 14 residues. Trimming left V 3 bases short and J 6 bases short, with 11 bases between. As for this clone: Its antigen is not identified.

The genes are TRBV19 and TRBJ2-2; D is possibly TRBD1 or TRBD2 (5 bases each). The specimen was peripheral blood, collected on day 0 of AZD1222 vaccination. This clonotype originated in an adult in good health. The CDR3 loop reads CASSIRVGAGELFF. In nucleotides, the CDR3 is TGTGCCAGTAGTATTAGGGTGGGGGCCGGGGAGCTGTTTTTT.